This T cell receptor (beta chain) was identified during a study of identical twins. This clonotype was detected ten times or more. The antigen is not known. The germline CDR1 and CDR2 sequences are SGDLS and YYNGEE. The CDR3 is made up of 15 amino acids. V was pared by 0 bases and J by 7 bases, with 4 bases of the junction left unmatched. Using its own MiXCR run on the 5' RACE reads, TCRdb lists one record per CDR3 protein. Of 250,000 or so distinct CDR3 sequences in the sample, 7.5% were seen once. The study, taken as a whole, reports: Reduced insertions were recorded for abundant cord blood beta clonotypes, with no such pattern in memory repertoires.

Everyone who donated was a healthy Caucasian. This sample was also put to use in a study of yellow fever vaccine responses in identical twins.

The rearrangement joins TRBV9 to TRBJ1-4; 9 bases are a match to TRBD1. Sequenced input: CD8+ T cells sorted from blood. The clonotype comes from a woman younger than 35 in good health. The CDR3 region has the DNA TGTGCCAGCAGCGTAGGGGGACAGGGAGGTGAAAAACTGTTTTTT. This sequence encodes CASSVGGQGGEKLFF.